The 29 T cell receptor beta chains below were found in one sample sequenced in a study of blood T cell repertoires in COVID-19. Sequencing was performed with immunoSEQ multiplex PCR; in TCRdb, only in-frame clones are kept and a portion is missing. The sample includes around 190,000 clones, 75% to 90% of them seen just once. Material: peripheral blood. These receptors all stem from a young man with acute or convalescent COVID-19.

The V call is TRBV25-1, the J call TRBJ1-4; D might be TRBD1 (5 bases). Trimming cost V 5 bases and J 5 bases, with 21 bases left between them. The CDR3 covers 17 residues. Germline lookup yields CDR1 MGHDK and CDR2 SYGVNS. Here the CDR3 reads CASSIGASRVMNEKLFF. CDR3 bases: TGTGCCAGCAGTATTGGTGCCTCCAGGGTGATGAATGAAAAACTGTTTTTT. The whole variable domain, remainder taken from reference TRBV25-1 and TRBJ1-4, is EADIYQTPRYLVIGTGKKITLECSQTMGHDKMYWYQQDPGMELHLIHYSYGVNSTEKGDLSSESTVSRIRTEHFPLTLESARPSHTSQYLCASSIGASRVMNEKLFFGSGTQLSVL.

This sequence joins TRBV15 and TRBJ1-5; no firm D call. The CDR3 runs to 12 residues. V lost 6 bases and J 5 bases, leaving 8 bases between the germline ends. From germline, CDR1 is LNHNV and CDR2 YYDKDF (reference sequence). For the CDR3, the DNA is TGTGCCACCAGTTCCGGGTATCAGCCCCAGCATTTT. Translating it yields CATSSGYQPQHF.

This chain joins TRBV7-9 and TRBJ2-6, with no clear D. This CDR3 is built from 15 residues. Looked up from germline, CDR1 is SEHNR and CDR2 is FQNEAQ (reference sequence). V was cut by 5 bases and J by 0 bases, with 8 bases left in between. CDR3 DNA: TGTGCCAGCAGCCTCTTTCGCTCTGGGGCCAACGTCCTGACTTTC. Its protein product is CASSLFRSGANVLTF.

The gene calls are TRBV3-1 (or the pseudogene TRBV3-2) and TRBJ1-2; D gene unclear. This CDR3 contains 14 residues. Trimming took off 6 bases at V and 6 bases at J, with 17 bases between the two ends. Germline V gives CDR1 LGHDT, CDR2 YNNKEL (reference sequence). CDR3: CASSTRSSGNGYTF. The CDR3 DNA is TGTGCCAGCAGTACCCGGAGCAGTGGAAATGGCTACACCTTC.

This chain connects TRBV5-1 to TRBJ1-1, with D hard to call. V was trimmed by 4 bases and J by 3 bases, leaving 19 bases between them. The CDR3 is 16 amino acids. Germline CDR1 reads SGHRS; CDR2 reads YFSETQ. CDR3: CASSLIGGRDDTEAFF. The CDR3 bases are TGCGCCAGCAGCCTCATAGGTGGGCGGGATGACACTGAAGCTTTCTTT.

This clone has a handful of counts. This chain links TRBV5-1 with TRBJ2-7; maybe TRBD2 (6 bases). The CDR3 length is 16 residues. The germline gives CDR1 SGHRS, CDR2 YFSETQ. Trimming cost V 4 bases and J 0 bases, with 17 bases left between them. In DNA, the CDR3 is TGCGCCAGCAGCGGGACCACTAGCAAGAGCTCCTACGAGCAGTACTTC. The encoded protein is CASSGTTSKSSYEQYF.

This clone was observed a handful of times. This chain connects TRBV30 to TRBJ1-4; no clear D. This CDR3 is built from 16 residues. V dropped 2 bases and J dropped 0 bases, with 13 bases sitting between them. Germline CDR1 is GTSNPN and CDR2 is SVGIG (reference sequence). The CDR3 sequence: CAWSIFFRSTNEKLFF. In DNA form, the CDR3 reads TGTGCCTGGAGTATATTCTTCAGGTCAACTAATGAAAAACTGTTTTTT.

The chain combines TRBV27 with TRBJ2-7; maybe TRBD2 (6 bases). This CDR3 has 14 residues. The V end lost 3 bases, the J end lost 2 bases, and 11 bases lay between the germline ends. Germline V gene data show CDR1 as MNHEY and CDR2 as SMNVEV (reference sequence). CDR3 nucleotides: TGTGCCAGCAGTTTGCTAGCGCAGCCCTACGAGCAGTACTTC. Translating it yields CASSLLAQPYEQYF.

In its sample, this clone was seen a few times. The CDR3 here is CASSDGPGLSGNTIYF. CDR3 coding DNA: TGCGCCAGCAGCGATGGACCGGGACTATCTGGAAACACCATATATTTT. The chain uses TRBV10-1 and TRBJ1-3, with D perhaps TRBD1 (5 bases). CDR3 length: 16 amino acids. The ends were cut back, 6 bases at V and 1 base at J, with 16 bases in the middle. From germline, CDR1 is WNHNN and CDR2 SYGVQD (reference sequence).

This chain joins TRBV5-4 and TRBJ1-3; D unresolved. CDR3 size: 15 residues. Germline lookup yields CDR1 SGHNT and CDR2 YYREEE (reference sequence). Trimming pared 2 bases from V and 2 bases from J, leaving 11 bases between. DNA for the CDR3: TGTGCCAGCAGCTTAAGTTCTGTAGCTGGAAACACCATATATTTT. Its protein product is CASSLSSVAGNTIYF. The complete variable domain, with remaining parts taken from reference TRBV5-4 and TRBJ1-3, reads ETGVTQSPTHLIKTRGQQVTLRCSSQSGHNTVSWYQQALGQGPQFIFQYYREEENGRGNFPPRFSGLQFPNYSSELNVNALELDDSALYLCASSLSSVAGNTIYFGEGSWLTVV.

The chain combines TRBV11-2 with TRBJ1-1; 7 bases agree with TRBD1. In germline, CDR1 is SGHAT, CDR2 FQNNGV. V dropped 4 bases and J dropped 8; count of bases not matched to a gene: 10. The CDR3 contains 14 residues. CDR3: CASSWGTAKQEAFF. The CDR3 DNA reads TGTGCCAGCAGCTGGGGGACAGCCAAACAGGAAGCTTTCTTT.

The V and J genes are TRBV7-2 and TRBJ2-1; unclear D gene. The CDR3 runs 15 residues. The germline V and J ends were trimmed by 3 bases and 0 bases, with 9 bases remaining between them. Germline loops: CDR1 SGHTA, CDR2 FQGNSA. The CDR3 DNA follows: TGTGCCAGCAGCTTGCTTTCCAGCTCCTACAATGAGCAGTTCTTC. It translates to CASSLLSSSYNEQFF.

The chain is built from TRBV7-2 and TRBJ1-5; 8 bases align to TRBD1. Per the germline V gene, CDR1 is SGHTA and CDR2 is FQGNSA. CDR3 length equals 15 residues. Trimming took 5 bases from V and 7 from J; bases not matched to a gene: 10. This CDR3 reads CASSLWTGSDQPQHF. CDR3 nucleotide sequence: TGTGCCAGCAGCCTATGGACAGGGTCGGACCAGCCCCAGCATTTT.

This sequence joins TRBV27 and TRBJ1-6; D perhaps matches TRBD1 (5 bases). The CDR3 spans 17 residues. CDR1 is MNHEY and CDR2 is SMNVEV in the germline V gene (reference sequence). The V end was cut by 1 base, the J end by 1 base, with 11 bases between. CDR3 bases: TGTGCCAGCAGTTTATATATGGGGGGATCCTATAATTCACCCCTCCACTTT. Its protein is CASSLYMGGSYNSPLHF.

The V and J genes are TRBV9 and TRBJ2-1; unclear D gene. With 2 bases removed from V and 3 bases from J, the gap between germline ends came to 18 bases. This CDR3 contains 17 residues. Germline loops: CDR1 SGDLS, CDR2 YYNGEE. The CDR3 sequence: CASSVSNPSSFYNEQFF. For the CDR3, the DNA is TGTGCCAGCAGCGTGAGTAACCCGAGTTCCTTCTACAATGAGCAGTTCTTC.

This clone was seen a single time. The chain links TRBV13 to TRBJ1-1; D possibly corresponds to TRBD1 (6 bases). V was clipped by 7 bases and J by 6 bases, with 9 bases between them. Germline values: CDR1 PRHDT, CDR2 FYEKMQ (reference sequence). The CDR3 runs to 11 residues. Here the CDR3 DNA reads TGTGCCAGCAAAAACAGGGCTGAAGCTTTCTTT. Translated, it gives CASKNRAEAFF.

The genes are TRBV10-1 and TRBJ2-5; D might be TRBD1 (5 bases). V lost 0 bases and J lost 5, with 10 bases in between. The CDR3 consists of 14 residues. Germline loops: CDR1 WNHNN, CDR2 SYGVQD (reference sequence). The CDR3 DNA reads as TGCGCCAGCAGTGAGTCGATTGCAGGGGAGACCCAGTACTTC. Amino acids: CASSESIAGETQYF.

This chain connects TRBV19 to TRBJ1-2; TRBD1 is a possible D gene (5 bases). Germline loops: CDR1 LNHDA, CDR2 SQIVND (reference sequence). The CDR3 contains 16 residues. V was shortened by 0 bases and J by 0 bases, with 11 bases between the two germline ends. The CDR3 sequence: CASSIDHWTTNYGYTF. Here the CDR3 DNA reads TGTGCCAGTAGTATAGATCATTGGACAACTAACTATGGCTACACCTTC.

The CDR3 loop reads CASSPRQEMNTEAFF. As DNA, the CDR3 is TGTGCCAGCTCACCGAGACAGGAGATGAACACTGAAGCTTTCTTT. V gene TRBV18 combines with J gene TRBJ1-1, with D possibly being TRBD1 (6 bases). V lost 3 bases and J lost 0, with 11 bases in between. The length of the CDR3 is 15 residues. Germline V gene data show CDR1 as KGHSH and CDR2 as LQKENI.

The chain joins TRBV2 to TRBJ1-6; 7 bases map to TRBD1. Germline V gives CDR1 SNHLY, CDR2 FYNNEI. Trimming cost V 6 bases and J 9 bases; bases outside gene matches: 11. This CDR3 comprises 15 residues. CDR3 amino acids: CASSPDRVSSSPLHF. The DNA of the CDR3 is TGTGCCAGCAGCCCCGACAGGGTGTCAAGTTCACCCCTCCACTTT.

V is TRBV2 and J is TRBJ2-3; no firm D call. Per germline, CDR1 SNHLY and CDR2 FYNNEI. Deletions cut 7 bases from V and 1 base from J, with 6 bases between. The CDR3 is made up of 12 amino acids. The DNA for the CDR3 is TGTGCCAGCACAGAAGGCACAGATACGCAGTATTTT. Translating it yields CASTEGTDTQYF. Together with reference TRBV2 and TRBJ2-3, the CDR3 gives the full variable domain: EPEVTQTPSHQVTQMGQEVILRCVPISNHLYFYWYRQILGQKVEFLVSFYNNEISEKSEIFDDQFSVERPDGSNFTLKIRSTKLEDSAMYFCASTEGTDTQYFGPGTRLTVL.

The chain combines TRBV5-6 with TRBJ2-2, with 8 nucleotides matching TRBD1. The CDR3 contains 16 residues. The V and J ends lost 2 bases and 5 bases, in that order; junction bases with no gene match: 8. From germline, CDR1 is SGHDT and CDR2 YYEEEE. In DNA, the CDR3 is TGTGCCAGCAGCTTTTCTGGGACAGGACCTACCGGGGAGCTGTTTTTT. This translates into CASSFSGTGPTGELFF.

The chain carries TRBV27 and TRBJ1-1; D unresolved. Looked up from germline, CDR1 is MNHEY and CDR2 is SMNVEV (reference sequence). The CDR3 is 15 residues long. V lost 5 bases and J lost 1, with 14 bases in between. The CDR3 DNA follows: TGTGCCAGCAGTCCGCCTCGGGCGGGGAACACTGAAGCTTTCTTT. It encodes CASSPPRAGNTEAFF.

The rearrangement uses TRBV12-5 and TRBJ2-1, with TRBD1 matching 8 bases. Trimming removed 3 bases from V and 7 bases from J; junction bases left unmatched: 11. This CDR3 spans 16 amino acids. Germline V gene data show CDR1 as LGHNT and CDR2 as FRNRAP. CDR3 in DNA: TGTGCTAGTGGTTTCCACAGGGGGGTTGTTAAGAATGAGCAGTTCTTC. This encodes CASGFHRGVVKNEQFF.

V gene TRBV28 combines with J gene TRBJ1-1, with 7 bases identical to TRBD1. V lost 4 bases to trimming and J lost 1 base; unmatched junction nucleotides: 6. The CDR3 consists of 15 residues. The germline V gene encodes CDR1 MDHEN and CDR2 SYDVKM. The CDR3 nucleotides are TGTGCCAGCAGTTCTCGAGGACAGGCGAACACTGAAGCTTTCTTT. Translating gives CASSSRGQANTEAFF.

The chain recombines TRBV14 with TRBJ2-7; D is perhaps TRBD1 (6 bases). Germline V lookup: CDR1 SGHDN, CDR2 FVKESK. Trimming removed 0 bases at V and 4 bases at J, with 19 bases between. This CDR3 contains 17 residues. CDR3 sequence: CASSQDWGQVGIYEQYF. CDR3 sequence (DNA): TGTGCCAGCAGCCAAGATTGGGGGCAGGTCGGAATTTACGAGCAGTACTTC.

This clone was observed once. The rearrangement links TRBV11-3 to TRBJ2-3, with 9 positions matching TRBD2. Germline CDR1 reads SGHNT; CDR2 reads YENEEA. The CDR3 contains 15 residues. V dropped 5 bases and J dropped 2; count of bases not matched to a gene: 5. CDR3 sequence reads: CASSTKREATDTQYF. CDR3 in DNA: TGTGCCAGCAGCACCAAGCGGGAGGCCACAGATACGCAGTATTTT.

The chain combines TRBV28 with TRBJ1-3; D may be TRBD1 (5 bases). The CDR3 spans 15 residues. Germline CDR1 is MDHEN and CDR2 is SYDVKM. V gave up 3 bases and J gave up 0 bases, with 9 bases separating them. In nucleotides, the CDR3 is TGTGCCAGCAGTTTCGGGGGTAGCTCTGGAAACACCATATATTTT. The encoded protein is CASSFGGSSGNTIYF.

This clone was seen only once. This chain connects TRBV9 to TRBJ1-6; perhaps TRBD1 as D (5 bases). In germline, CDR1 is SGDLS, CDR2 YYNGEE. This CDR3 is built from 14 residues. The V end was cut by 3 bases, the J end by 8 bases, with 12 bases between. The CDR3 here is CASSGVGGYSPLHF. DNA for the CDR3: TGTGCCAGCAGCGGTGTGGGGGGGTATTCACCCCTCCACTTT.